These T cell receptor beta chains were read from a single sample in a study. In TCRdb, the 5' RACE reads were re-called with MiXCR into one record per CDR3 protein. The table has around 55,000 distinct CDR3 sequences, 20% to 25% seen once. Sequencing was done on a sample of tumor-infiltrating Tregs sorted from the breast tumor. These receptor sequences come from a female donor with breast cancer. The CDR3 runs from the conserved cysteine through the conserved F or W. A D gene is named only where the DNA matches it firmly. Some rows have no size entry. The others give once, few or many, or a class for an expanded clone.

clone_size	v_call	d_call	j_call	cdr3_aa	cdr3_nt
-	TRBV11-2	-	TRBJ1-3	CASSLKGGLSGNTIYF	TGTGCCAGCAGCTTAAAAGGGGGACTCTCTGGAAACACCATATATTTT
few	TRBV28	-	TRBJ1-1	CASRGTLSNTEAFF	TGTGCCAGCAGGGGGACTCTCTCAAACACTGAAGCTTTCTTT
-	TRBV7-2	TRBD2	TRBJ2-3	CASSTPRGSGRTQYF	TGTGCCAGCAGCACCCCCCGCGGGAGCGGGAGAACGCAGTATTTT
-	TRBV27	-	TRBJ1-2	CASSLSPREYGYTF	TGTGCCAGCAGTTTATCGCCCAGGGAGTATGGCTACACCTTC
-	TRBV11-2	TRBD1	TRBJ1-4	CASSLERAGGEKLFF	TGTGCCAGCAGCTTAGAGAGGGCAGGGGGTGAAAAACTGTTTTTT
few	TRBV9	TRBD1	TRBJ2-7	CASSVGDRVDEQYF	TGTGCCAGCAGCGTAGGGGACAGGGTGGACGAGCAGTACTTC
few	TRBV9	-	TRBJ1-3	CASSVTTGNSGNTIYF	TGTGCCAGCAGCGTAACAACGGGGAACTCTGGAAACACCATATATTTT
few	TRBV20-1	-	TRBJ2-3	CSARTVTDTQYF	TGCAGTGCGCGGACTGTCACAGATACGCAGTATTTT
few	TRBV11-3	-	TRBJ2-7	CASSLGRYEQYF	TGTGCCAGCAGCTTGGGTCGTTACGAGCAGTACTTC
few	TRBV15	-	TRBJ1-1	CATSRSFDGSFEAFF	TGTGCCACCAGCCGGTCATTCGACGGGTCATTTGAAGCTTTCTTT